This T cell receptor (beta chain) is drawn from a study of blood T cell repertoires in COVID-19. With V trimmed by 4 bases and J by 9 bases, 8 bases remained unmatched. Germline CDR1 SGHTA, CDR2 FQGNSA. The CDR3 has 14 residues. The data were produced by immunoSEQ multiplex PCR, yet TCRdb's version contains in-frame clones alone and is incomplete. The repertoire has under 300,000 clones, approximately 91% of them found once; the top ten carry 0.94%. The sample comprised peripheral blood. The clonotype comes from a woman aged 40-49 years who had recovered from COVID-19. The rearrangement uses TRBV7-2 and TRBJ2-7; the match to TRBD2 covers 11 bases. The CDR3 protein is CASSSTSGTDGQYF. CDR3 in DNA: TGTGCCAGCAGCTCGACTAGCGGGACCGACGGGCAGTACTTC.